Listed below are T cell receptor beta chains from one sample, sequenced in a study of blood T cell repertoires in COVID-19. Generated by immunoSEQ multiplex PCR, the TCRdb table keeps only in-frame clones and is missing some. This table holds 150,000 or so clones, approximately 88% found once. The sample taken for sequencing was PBMCs or T cells enriched from blood (not recorded which). These TCRs come from a man between 65 and 85 years old who had been exposed to COVID-19. Each CDR3 is given with its conserved first and last residue. Fields, in order: V gene, D gene, CDR3 length, J gene, clone size, CDR3 DNA, CDR3 protein. The D gene is left open where the match is weak. Size tells how often a clone was seen (once, few, many) or the class of an expanded clone, and some rows leave it out.

TRBV5-1,TRBD1,15,TRBJ1-2,once,TGCGCCAGCAGCAGGGAGGGACAGGCGGCCTATGGCTACACCTTC,CASSREGQAAYGYTF
TRBV4-1,-,17,TRBJ1-2,-,TGCGCCAGCAGCCAAGATCGAACCCCGGGGGGCAACTATGGCTACACCTTC,CASSQDRTPGGNYGYTF
TRBV16,TRBD1,16,TRBJ1-2,-,TGTGCCAGCAGCCATCAACCGGGACAGGGGATCTATGGCTACACCTTC,CASSHQPGQGIYGYTF
TRBV2,-,13,TRBJ1-5,once,TGTGCCAGCAGTGAAGCACCGCAGCAGCCCCAGCATTTT,CASSEAPQQPQHF
TRBV5-4,-,15,TRBJ1-2,-,TGTGCCAGCAGCCCCAGTGGGAGAGCTAACTATGGCTACACCTTC,CASSPSGRANYGYTF
TRBV21-1,-,13,TRBJ2-7,-,TGTGCCAGCAGCAAAGTCGGGGGTTGGGAGCAGTACTTC,CASSKVGGWEQYF
TRBV7-2,TRBD1,16,TRBJ1-5,-,TGTGCCAGCAGTCCATATAGGGACAGGGGCAATCAGCCCCAGCATTTT,CASSPYRDRGNQPQHF
TRBV5-4,TRBD2,15,TRBJ2-5,-,TGTGCCAGCAGCCCGTGGTTAGCGGGGGTGGAGACCCAGTACTTC,CASSPWLAGVETQYF
TRBV28,TRBD1,16,TRBJ1-5,-,TGTGCCAGCAGTCCCCAGGGACAGGGAGGAGTTCAGCCCCAGCATTTT,CASSPQGQGGVQPQHF
TRBV6-2/TRBV6-3,-,15,TRBJ1-1,few,TGTGCCAGCAGTTACTCGTGGCTGCCGAACACTGAAGCTTTCTTT,CASSYSWLPNTEAFF
TRBV5-1,-,13,TRBJ1-1,-,TGCGCCAGCACTCCGGGGGAAAACACTGAAGCTTTCTTT,CASTPGENTEAFF
TRBV6-6,-,14,TRBJ1-1,-,TGTGCCAGCAGTCTTCTACTCCAGGACACTGAAGCTTTCTTT,CASSLLLQDTEAFF
TRBV19,TRBD1,18,TRBJ2-6,-,TGTGCCAGTACCCCGGACAGGCCTGGGTACTCTGGGGCCAACGTCCTGACTTTC,CASTPDRPGYSGANVLTF
TRBV29-1,TRBD1,14,TRBJ1-2,-,TGCAGCGCTAAAGGGGGACAGGGATTCTATGGCTACACCTTC,CSAKGGQGFYGYTF
TRBV6-6,-,12,TRBJ2-7,-,TGTGCCAGCACCCCCTGGGGCGGGGAGGAGTACTTC,CASTPWGGEEYF
TRBV5-1,-,13,TRBJ1-2,-,TGCGCCAGCAGCACAGACAGATTCTATGGCTACACCTTC,CASSTDRFYGYTF
TRBV6-6,TRBD1,14,TRBJ1-2,-,TGTGCCAGCAGTTTTTCCCGGGACAGCTGGGGCTACACCTTC,CASSFSRDSWGYTF
TRBV3-1/TRBV3-2,-,13,TRBJ1-2,many,TGTGCCAGCAGCATGGGGCCTCCCTATGGCTACACCTTC,CASSMGPPYGYTF
TRBV10-2,TRBD1,16,TRBJ1-1,once,TGCGCCAGTTCCTTTCGGACAGGGTTAAGTTACACTGAAGCTTTCTTT,CASSFRTGLSYTEAFF
TRBV9,TRBD2,16,TRBJ2-3,-,TGTGCCAGCAGCGCAGGAATAGCGGGGCCCACAGATACGCAGTATTTT,CASSAGIAGPTDTQYF
TRBV12-3/TRBV12-4,TRBD1,13,TRBJ1-2,few,TGTGCCACCCCGGACAGGGCTAACTATGGCTACACCTTC,CATPDRANYGYTF
TRBV19,-,14,TRBJ1-2,-,TGTGCCAGTAAAGGGGTAGTAGGCATCTATGGCTACACCTTC,CASKGVVGIYGYTF
TRBV29-1,TRBD1,16,TRBJ2-2,-,TGCAGCGTTGAAGATTCCTCGACAGGGTACACCGGGGAGCTGTTTTTT,CSVEDSSTGYTGELFF
TRBV19,-,15,TRBJ2-3,-,TGTGCCAGTAGTATGGGCGGGACAGCCACAGATACGCAGTATTTT,CASSMGGTATDTQYF
TRBV6-5,-,13,TRBJ1-5,few,TGTGCCAGCAGTTACTCCCAAGCTCTGCCCCAGCATTTT,CASSYSQALPQHF
TRBV19,-,13,TRBJ1-5,-,TGTGCCAGTAGTTCCCAGAACAATCAGCCCCAGCATTTT,CASSSQNNQPQHF
TRBV15,TRBD2,15,TRBJ2-2,-,TGTGCCACCAGCAGAGTAGCGGGGGGAACCGGGGAGCTGTTTTTT,CATSRVAGGTGELFF
TRBV29-1,TRBD2,12,TRBJ2-3,-,TGCAGCCAGGGACTAGGAGGCGATACGCAGTATTTT,CSQGLGGDTQYF
TRBV7-9,TRBD1,13,TRBJ2-7,few,TGTGCCAGCAGCTTAGAGGGACAGAGGGCGAAGTACTTC,CASSLEGQRAKYF
TRBV4-3,TRBD2,18,TRBJ2-3,-,TGCGCCAGCAGCCAAGGTTTAGCGGGAGGTCTGTTCGCAGATACGCAGTATTTT,CASSQGLAGGLFADTQYF
TRBV6-5,TRBD1,14,TRBJ2-3,-,TGTGCCAGCAGTTACTCCGGGACAGGGGATACGCAGTATTTT,CASSYSGTGDTQYF
TRBV28,-,15,TRBJ1-2,-,TGTGCCAGCAGTTTCGAGGGATTTAACGTCAATGGCTACACCTTC,CASSFEGFNVNGYTF
TRBV2,-,14,TRBJ1-3,once,TGTGCCAGCAAAGCAGGATCGTATGGAAACACCATATATTTT,CASKAGSYGNTIYF
TRBV19,-,14,TRBJ2-7,once,TGTGCCAGTAAGGCCGGGACTGCAACCTACGAGCAGTACTTC,CASKAGTATYEQYF
TRBV6-5,TRBD2,15,TRBJ2-3,-,TGTGCCAGCAGCACTAGCGGGAGCCCCACAGATACGCAGTATTTT,CASSTSGSPTDTQYF
TRBV18,TRBD1,14,TRBJ1-5,-,TGTGCCAGCCGAAACGACAGGGGCAATCAGCCCCAGCATTTT,CASRNDRGNQPQHF
TRBV24-1,-,16,TRBJ2-5,-,TGTGCCACCAGTGATACAGGCCCAGTAGACCAAGAGACCCAGTACTTC,CATSDTGPVDQETQYF
TRBV6-5,-,15,TRBJ2-7,-,TGTGCCAGCAGTTACGGGGGCGTCTCAAGGAACGAGCAGTACTTC,CASSYGGVSRNEQYF
TRBV3-1/TRBV3-2,-,15,TRBJ2-3,-,TGTGCCAGCAGCCAAGATGGTGGAGCCACAGATACGCAGTATTTT,CASSQDGGATDTQYF
TRBV2,TRBD1,15,TRBJ2-7,-,TGTGCCAGCAGCCTTTCGGGACAGGGTCGCAACGAGCAGTACTTC,CASSLSGQGRNEQYF
TRBV20-1,TRBD2,11,TRBJ2-1,-,TGCAGTGTGACTAGCGCGCGTGAGCAGTTCTTC,CSVTSAREQFF
TRBV5-4,-,15,TRBJ2-4,-,TGTGCCAGCAGCTTGCGAGGGTGGGCCAAAAACATTCAGTACTTC,CASSLRGWAKNIQYF
TRBV18,-,14,TRBJ1-5,-,TGTGCCAGCTCGCGGGACTATAGCAATCAGCCCCAGCATTTT,CASSRDYSNQPQHF
TRBV11-2,TRBD2,12,TRBJ2-7,-,TGTGCCAGCAGCTCAATGACGGGACTAGAGTACTTC,CASSSMTGLEYF
TRBV28,-,13,TRBJ1-2,-,TGTGCCAGCAGTTCCACAGGGACCTATGGCTACACCTTC,CASSSTGTYGYTF
TRBV7-9,-,14,TRBJ1-1,many,TGTGCCAGCAGCTTAGTGGGGTCAGGGGATGAAGCTTTCTTT,CASSLVGSGDEAFF
TRBV19,TRBD1,16,TRBJ1-1,-,TGTGCCAGTAGTCCTCTTCTGGACAGGGGAAGCACTGAAGCTTTCTTT,CASSPLLDRGSTEAFF
TRBV30,TRBD1,14,TRBJ1-6,-,TGTGCCTGGAGGGCAGACAGGGTAAATTCACCCCTCCACTTT,CAWRADRVNSPLHF
TRBV6-1,-,16,TRBJ1-6,-,TGTGCCAGCAGTGCCCTTGACAGATTCTATAATTCACCCCTCCACTTT,CASSALDRFYNSPLHF
TRBV6-2/TRBV6-3,TRBD1,17,TRBJ2-7,once,TGTGCCAGCAGTCCCCTCCGACAGGGTAGTTTCTCCTACGAGCAGTACTTC,CASSPLRQGSFSYEQYF
TRBV27,TRBD2,15,TRBJ2-7,-,TGTGCCAGCAGTCCCGCTAGCGGGAGCTTTGGCGAGCAGTACTTC,CASSPASGSFGEQYF
TRBV7-5,-,15,TRBJ2-2,-,TGTGCCAGAAGCCATGCGACACGTAACACCGGGGAGCTGTTTTTT,CARSHATRNTGELFF
TRBV7-9,-,17,TRBJ1-3,-,TGTGCCAGCAGCCCAGTTGGTGGGGCGGACTCTGGAAACACCATATATTTT,CASSPVGGADSGNTIYF
TRBV7-2,TRBD2,15,TRBJ2-2,-,TGTGCCAGCAGCTTGGGACTAGCCATCGCCGGGGAGCTGTTTTTT,CASSLGLAIAGELFF
TRBV6-5,-,16,TRBJ2-2,-,TGTGCCAGCAGTTACCGCCCCGGACACTACACCGGGGAGCTGTTTTTT,CASSYRPGHYTGELFF
TRBV19,TRBD1,15,TRBJ1-2,-,TGTGCCAGTAGTAGCTACAGGGGAGGCTTTGGTGGCTACACCTTC,CASSSYRGGFGGYTF
TRBV4-3,TRBD1,16,TRBJ1-4,-,TGCGCCAGCAGCCCTGAAGGGGGCGCGGCTAATGAAAAACTGTTTTTT,CASSPEGGAANEKLFF
TRBV7-9,TRBD2,15,TRBJ2-5,few,TGTGCCAGCAGCCGACTAGCGGGAGGGCCAGAGACCCAGTACTTC,CASSRLAGGPETQYF
TRBV15,-,14,TRBJ1-1,once,TGTGCCACCAGTACCCAGGGGAGGGACATAGAAGCTTTCTTT,CATSTQGRDIEAFF